These T cell receptor beta chains were read from a single sample in a study of blood T cell repertoires in COVID-19. Profiled with immunoSEQ multiplex PCR; TCRdb holds only in-frame clones, not every one. The sample includes roughly 200,000 clones, 65% to 90% of them seen just once. The sample taken for sequencing was peripheral blood. The receptors were sampled from a human donor in a cohort sampled during active COVID-19. CDR3s include the opening cysteine and the closing phenylalanine or tryptophan. Each record gives: J gene, V gene, D gene, clone size, CDR3 length, CDR3 protein, CDR3 DNA. A D gene is named only where the DNA matches it firmly. Clone sizes are given selectively: once, few, many, or a class where the clone is expanded.

>TRBJ2-7|TRBV28|-|-|15
CASSLLASWSYEQYF
TGTGCCAGCAGTTTATTGGCTAGTTGGTCCTACGAGCAGTACTTC
>TRBJ2-7|TRBV28|TRBD2|-|16
CASSPGTTGLAYEQYF
TGTGCCAGCAGCCCCGGGACGACGGGACTAGCGTACGAGCAGTACTTC
>TRBJ1-5|TRBV7-6|-|-|15
CASSPGIFANQPQHF
TGTGCCAGCAGCCCAGGTATTTTCGCCAATCAGCCCCAGCATTTT
>TRBJ1-3|TRBV9|-|-|18
CASSEGQVGHISGNTIYF
TGTGCCAGCAGCGAAGGTCAAGTAGGACACATCTCTGGAAACACCATATATTTT
>TRBJ1-4|TRBV19|TRBD1|-|15
CASSGTGRANEKLFF
TGTGCCAGTAGTGGGACAGGGCGAGCTAATGAAAAACTGTTTTTT
>TRBJ2-1|TRBV4-1|TRBD2|few|12
CASSLSGVEQFF
TGCGCCAGCAGCCTTAGCGGGGTGGAGCAGTTCTTC
>TRBJ2-7|TRBV5-4|TRBD1|many|15
CASSGGGTGNYEQYF
TGTGCCAGCAGCGGAGGAGGGACAGGGAACTACGAGCAGTACTTC
>TRBJ1-2|TRBV5-1|TRBD1|-|16
CASSYGTGGLENGYTF
TGCGCCAGCAGCTATGGGACAGGGGGCCTCGAGAATGGCTACACCTTC
>TRBJ2-3|TRBV19|-|-|13
CATTDRSTDTQYF
TGTGCCACCACGGACAGATCCACAGATACGCAGTATTTT
>TRBJ1-1|TRBV6-1|TRBD1|-|16
CASSVEPGTGHTEAFF
TGTGCCAGCAGTGTCGAACCCGGGACAGGGCACACTGAAGCTTTCTTT
>TRBJ2-2|TRBV6-2/TRBV6-3|TRBD2|-|16
CASSYPRGGDTGELFF
TGTGCCAGCAGTTACCCCCGGGGAGGGGACACCGGGGAGCTGTTTTTT
>TRBJ2-7|TRBV27|-|-|14
CASSLKGLYYEQYF
TGTGCCAGCAGTTTAAAGGGGCTGTACTACGAGCAGTACTTC
>TRBJ1-5|TRBV2|-|-|14
CASRKMESNQPQHF
TGTGCCAGCAGGAAGATGGAGAGCAATCAGCCCCAGCATTTT
>TRBJ2-7|TRBV28|TRBD1|-|14
CASTPGGTAYEQYF
TGTGCCAGTACTCCAGGGGGAACGGCTTACGAGCAGTACTTC
>TRBJ1-2|TRBV7-8|-|-|15
CASTNPARTNYGYTF
TGTGCCAGCACCAACCCGGCCAGGACTAACTATGGCTACACCTTC
>TRBJ2-7|TRBV27|-|-|15
CASSLLRVRGYEQYF
TGTGCCAGCAGTTTGTTAAGGGTTCGGGGTTACGAGCAGTACTTC
>TRBJ1-3|TRBV3-1/TRBV3-2|-|-|15
CASSQDLLGATKLYF
TGTGCCAGCAGCCAAGATCTGTTGGGCGCCACCAAGCTGTATTTT
>TRBJ2-3|TRBV5-4|TRBD2|-|15
CASSLGLAGGGTQYF
TGTGCCAGCAGCTTGGGACTAGCGGGCGGGGGTACGCAGTATTTT
>TRBJ1-1|TRBV20-1|TRBD1|few|18
CSASGQGAGHIKNTEAFF
TGCAGTGCTAGTGGTCAGGGGGCCGGACACATCAAGAACACTGAAGCTTTCTTT
>TRBJ2-7|TRBV9|TRBD1|-|14
CASSVENRGREQYF
TGTGCCAGCAGCGTAGAGAACAGGGGGCGCGAGCAGTACTTC
>TRBJ1-2|TRBV11-3|-|-|13
CASSLVGGYGYTF
TGTGCCAGCAGCTTAGTAGGGGGCTATGGCTACACCTTC
>TRBJ1-1|TRBV5-1|-|-|13
CASSEPMNTEAFF
TGCGCCAGCAGCGAACCTATGAACACTGAAGCTTTCTTT
>TRBJ1-4|TRBV7-9|-|-|13
CASSYRNNEKLFF
TGTGCCAGCAGCTACAGAAATAATGAAAAACTGTTTTTT